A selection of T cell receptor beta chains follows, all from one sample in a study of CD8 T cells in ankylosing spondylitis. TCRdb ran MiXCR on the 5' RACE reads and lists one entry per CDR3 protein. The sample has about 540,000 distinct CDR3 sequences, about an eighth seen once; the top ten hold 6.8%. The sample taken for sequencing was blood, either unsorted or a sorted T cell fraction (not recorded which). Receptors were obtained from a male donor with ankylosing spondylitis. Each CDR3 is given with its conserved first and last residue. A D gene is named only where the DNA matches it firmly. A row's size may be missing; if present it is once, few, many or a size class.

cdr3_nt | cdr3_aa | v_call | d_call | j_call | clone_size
TGCGCCAGCAGCTGGTATGGGATCGACAATGAGCAGTTCTTC | CASSWYGIDNEQFF | TRBV5-1 | . | TRBJ2-1 | many
TGTGCCAGCAGACGTACAGGGGAGAACACTGAAGCTTTCTTT | CASRRTGENTEAFF | TRBV5-6 | TRBD1 | TRBJ1-1 | .
TGCAGTGCTTTAGCGGGCCTATCCTACAATGAGCAGTTCTTC | CSALAGLSYNEQFF | TRBV20-1 | TRBD2 | TRBJ2-1 | .
TGTGCCAGCAGCTTAGCGATGGGGACTTACAATGAGCAGTTCTTC | CASSLAMGTYNEQFF | TRBV7-2 | . | TRBJ2-1 | few
TGCGCCAGCGGCGGGACAGGGGGCTGGAATGAGCAGTTCTTC | CASGGTGGWNEQFF | TRBV10-1 | TRBD1 | TRBJ2-1 | many
TGTGCCAGCAGTCCACTGTCGGACGGATATAGCAATCAGCCCCAGCATTTT | CASSPLSDGYSNQPQHF | TRBV28 | . | TRBJ1-5 | .
TGTGCCAGCAGCTTAGACGGCTTGTACGAGCAGTACTTC | CASSLDGLYEQYF | TRBV7-9 | . | TRBJ2-7 | few
TGCAGTGCTGGAATAGCCTTTGCCGGGGAGCTGTTTTTT | CSAGIAFAGELFF | TRBV20-1 | . | TRBJ2-2 | few
TGTGCCACCAGCAGAGCCGGGGGGGGAGATGAAAAACTGTTTTTT | CATSRAGGGDEKLFF | TRBV15 | . | TRBJ1-4 | few
TGTGCCAGCAGTACCGGGGTGGGCCACAACTATGGCTACACCTTC | CASSTGVGHNYGYTF | TRBV9 | . | TRBJ1-2 | .
TGCAGTGCTAGAGATATAAACAGCGGCAATCAGCCCCAGCATTTT | CSARDINSGNQPQHF | TRBV20-1 | . | TRBJ1-5 | few
TGTGCCAGCAGCTGGCCGGGCGCGGCCAGCACAGATACGCAGTATTTT | CASSWPGAASTDTQYF | TRBV11-2 | . | TRBJ2-3 | .
TGTGCCAGCAGTACGACAGGGCTCGTCCATGGCTACACCTTC | CASSTTGLVHGYTF | TRBV9 | TRBD1 | TRBJ1-2 | .
TGCAGCGTTGATTTAGGGCGTGAAAAACTGTTTTTT | CSVDLGREKLFF | TRBV29-1 | . | TRBJ1-4 | few
TGTGCCAGCAGCCGTCAAACCGGAGTAGCGGGAAATGAGCAGTTCTTC | CASSRQTGVAGNEQFF | TRBV7-2 | TRBD2 | TRBJ2-1 | .
TGTGCCTGGAGTAGGGCAGGGGGACTGAACACTGAAGCTTTCTTT | CAWSRAGGLNTEAFF | TRBV30 | TRBD1 | TRBJ1-1 | few
TGTGCCAGCAGCTTGGGGAGGGGCAGTGGCGGGAACACTGAAGCTTTCTTT | CASSLGRGSGGNTEAFF | TRBV2 | . | TRBJ1-1 | .
TGTGCCAGCAGCCCCCTTTCCGTTGTATTTGGAAACACCATATATTTT | CASSPLSVVFGNTIYF | TRBV14 | . | TRBJ1-3 | few
TGTGCCAGCAGTACCCGGGGGCATATCGGGAACGAGCAGTACTTC | CASSTRGHIGNEQYF | TRBV6-2/TRBV6-3 | . | TRBJ2-7 | few
TGTGCCTGGGGGTGGACCTCTGGAAACACCATATATTTT | CAWGWTSGNTIYF | TRBV30 | . | TRBJ1-3 | .
TGTGCCAGCAGCCCTCACCTCACAGGGGGCAACCTCCCGGGGAATGAGCAGTTCTTC | CASSPHLTGGNLPGNEQFF | TRBV11-2 | TRBD1 | TRBJ2-1 | .
TGCATTCCCGCGGCCGCCACAGATACGCAGTATTTT | CIPAAATDTQYF | TRBV20-1 | . | TRBJ2-3 | .
TGCAGTGCTAGTCCTTCCAGACTAGTCTACAATGAGCAGTTCTTC | CSASPSRLVYNEQFF | TRBV20-1 | . | TRBJ2-1 | .
TGTGCCAGCAGCTTGGTGCAGGGGAATACCTATGGCTACACCTTC | CASSLVQGNTYGYTF | TRBV7-9 | . | TRBJ1-2 | .
TGCGCCAGCAGCCAAGCAGACCCAGGGGTGCAGTTCTTC | CASSQADPGVQFF | TRBV4-1 | . | TRBJ2-1 | few
TGTGCCAGCAGCTTACAAGCGGGAGTCAATGAGCAGTTCTTC | CASSLQAGVNEQFF | TRBV7-9 | TRBD2 | TRBJ2-1 | .
TGTGCCAGCAGCCAGGAATTCTCCTTCGCGGGAGGCGGAGATACGCAGTATTTT | CASSQEFSFAGGGDTQYF | TRBV4-2 | TRBD2 | TRBJ2-3 | few
TGCGCCAGCGGGCGGGCAGCTAGCTATGGCTACACCTTC | CASGRAASYGYTF | TRBV5-1 | . | TRBJ1-2 | .
TGTGCCAGCACGAGGGGGTTGGTAGAGACCCAGTACTTC | CASTRGLVETQYF | TRBV6-1 | . | TRBJ2-5 | few
TGTGCCGACGGGGGGAGCACAGATACGCAGTATTTT | CADGGSTDTQYF | TRBV12-3/TRBV12-4 | TRBD2 | TRBJ2-3 | few
TGCGCCAGCAGCTTGGCTCAGGGGGGAGGCAGTAAAGCTTTCTTT | CASSLAQGGGSKAFF | TRBV5-1 | TRBD1 | TRBJ1-1 | .
TGCGCCAGCAGCTGGACTAGCGGGAGTGATACGCAGTATTTT | CASSWTSGSDTQYF | TRBV5-1 | TRBD2 | TRBJ2-3 | .
TGTGCCAGCAGCTTTCTTCGGGGACAGGGAGGTATTTCACCCCTCCACTTT | CASSFLRGQGGISPLHF | TRBV7-2 | TRBD1 | TRBJ1-6 | .
TGCAGTGCTATGACTAGCGGGAGATCAGGAGAGACCCAGTACTTC | CSAMTSGRSGETQYF | TRBV20-1 | TRBD2 | TRBJ2-5 | .
TGTGCCAGCAACCTCGTCACGGGACGCGGGGGCTACACCTTC | CASNLVTGRGGYTF | TRBV11-2 | . | TRBJ1-2 | many
TGTGCCAGCAGTTTAGGGACGTTAGAAAAACTGTTTTTT | CASSLGTLEKLFF | TRBV12-3/TRBV12-4 | . | TRBJ1-4 | few
TGCGCCAGCAGTCCTCCGGGACAACCTTCTCCCGGGCAGTACTTC | CASSPPGQPSPGQYF | TRBV5-1 | . | TRBJ2-7 | few
TGCAGTGCTAGAGAGGCTAGCGGCGTAGAGACCCAGTACTTC | CSAREASGVETQYF | TRBV20-1 | TRBD2 | TRBJ2-5 | many
TGTGCCAGCAGCTTAGGGGGGCTAGCGGGAGCCCCCTACAATGAGCAGTTCTTC | CASSLGGLAGAPYNEQFF | TRBV5-5 | TRBD2 | TRBJ2-1 | .
TGTGCCACCAGCAGAGATTTCAGTTCGGATTCACCCCTCCACTTT | CATSRDFSSDSPLHF | TRBV15 | . | TRBJ1-6 | many
TGTGCCAGCAGTCACCCTCGGGACGCTGGAGCGTTTGAGCAGTTCTTC | CASSHPRDAGAFEQFF | TRBV2 | . | TRBJ2-1 | .
TGCAGTGCTAGAGACCCTCTAGCGGGAGGGCCGGGTTCGCACCCCGGGGAGCTGTTTTTT | CSARDPLAGGPGSHPGELFF | TRBV20-1 | TRBD2 | TRBJ2-2 | .
TGTGCCAGCAGCTTGGCAGGTAGATACGGCACCATATATTTT | CASSLAGRYGTIYF | TRBV7-8 | . | TRBJ1-3 | .
TGTGCCAGCAGCTACCCGGGACTTGAATATGAGCAGTTCTTC | CASSYPGLEYEQFF | TRBV7-2 | . | TRBJ2-1 | few
TGCAGTGCTAGCGGGGGGGTAGGCAATCAGCCCCAGCATTTT | CSASGGVGNQPQHF | TRBV20-1 | . | TRBJ1-5 | .
TGTGCCAGCAGTCGGGCCCGCAGGACAGATACGCAGTATTTT | CASSRARRTDTQYF | TRBV12-3/TRBV12-4 | . | TRBJ2-3 | once
TGCAGTGCTAGAGATAGGAGACAGGGACAAGAGACCCAGTACTTC | CSARDRRQGQETQYF | TRBV20-1 | TRBD1 | TRBJ2-5 | .
TGTGCCACCAGCAGCGCCATAGCGGGGACTAACACCGGGGAGCTGTTTTTT | CATSSAIAGTNTGELFF | TRBV15 | TRBD2 | TRBJ2-2 | few
TGCGCCAGCATGGACGGGAACACCGGGGAGCTGTTTTTT | CASMDGNTGELFF | TRBV10-1 | . | TRBJ2-2 | .
TGCAGTGCCCGCCCCTCCGGGAAGTATGGAGAGACCCAGTACTTC | CSARPSGKYGETQYF | TRBV20-1 | . | TRBJ2-5 | .
TGTGCCAGCAGTTTAAAGGGGTTGGACCCCACTGAAGCTTTCTTT | CASSLKGLDPTEAFF | TRBV25-1 | . | TRBJ1-1 | .
TGCGCCAGCAGCCAAAGCGGTCAAGAGACCCAGTACTTC | CASSQSGQETQYF | TRBV5-1 | . | TRBJ2-5 | many
TGTGCCAGCAGCGGAAGACCCCAAACCTACAATGAGCAGTTCTTC | CASSGRPQTYNEQFF | TRBV11-2 | . | TRBJ2-1 | many
TGTGCCAGCAGCCAGTTGGACCTGTACCAAGAGACCCAGTACTTC | CASSQLDLYQETQYF | TRBV14 | . | TRBJ2-5 | few
TGCAGTGCTAGAGCAGAGGGAGAGGGCGCAGATACGCAGTATTTT | CSARAEGEGADTQYF | TRBV20-1 | . | TRBJ2-3 | few
TGTGCCAGCAGCCAAGAACGACTGGGTCCCTCTGGAAACACCATATATTTT | CASSQERLGPSGNTIYF | TRBV14 | . | TRBJ1-3 | few
TGTGCCAGCAGTTTGACAGGGCACGTCGGGGAGCTGTTTTTT | CASSLTGHVGELFF | TRBV27 | TRBD1 | TRBJ2-2 | few
TGTGCCAGCAGCTTAGAACCTGGACAGGGCAACTACAATGAGCAGTTCTTC | CASSLEPGQGNYNEQFF | TRBV7-9 | TRBD1 | TRBJ2-1 | .
TGCGCCTCCCGGAGGGTCCAAGAGACCCAGTACTTC | CASRRVQETQYF | TRBV5-1 | . | TRBJ2-5 | few
TGCGCCAGCAGCTTACCCGGACTAGCGCACACAGATACGCAGTATTTT | CASSLPGLAHTDTQYF | TRBV5-1 | TRBD2 | TRBJ2-3 | many